This T cell receptor beta chain was captured by sequencing in a study of tumor-infiltrating lymphocytes in primary liver carcinoma. Study at large: The study included patients who were men and women aged 30 to 69 years. Study results and limitations: Tumor top-250-clone fraction significantly exceeded that of blood (p = 0.039). No comparison of CD4+ and CD8+ repertoires was made, since the samples were bulk unsorted.

The CDR3 loop spans 15 amino acids. Germline lookup yields CDR1 SGHAT and CDR2 FQNNGV. V lost 0 bases, J lost 7 bases, and 4 bases stayed unmatched. Starting from approximately 470 ng of total RNA, TCR beta cDNA was produced with a primer in the constant region. Three nested multiplex PCR rounds, a slightly modified ARM-PCR method, built the TCR beta libraries. Both of the initial two PCR rounds ran for roughly 10 cycles and employed TRBV1-TRBV30 forward primers alongside a C-beta reverse primer. TCRdb reanalysed the multiplex PCR reads using MiXCR and keeps one entry per CDR3 protein. Of roughly 330,000 distinct CDR3 sequences in the sample, approximately 64% were seen once. Blood RNA was derived from unsorted whole blood, and germline DNA was extracted too. The patients carried chronic HBV infection and had received no treatment. This clonotype was counted at least ten times. Its antigen is unknown.

The chain has TRBV11-2 and TRBJ2-7, with 12 bases that match TRBD1. The receptor was isolated from a middle-aged man with primary liver carcinoma and hepatitis B virus infection. Sequenced material: peripheral blood. The CDR3 protein is CASSLEGTGGWEQYF. Written as DNA, the CDR3 is TGTGCCAGCAGCTTAGAGGGGACAGGGGGCTGGGAGCAGTACTTC.